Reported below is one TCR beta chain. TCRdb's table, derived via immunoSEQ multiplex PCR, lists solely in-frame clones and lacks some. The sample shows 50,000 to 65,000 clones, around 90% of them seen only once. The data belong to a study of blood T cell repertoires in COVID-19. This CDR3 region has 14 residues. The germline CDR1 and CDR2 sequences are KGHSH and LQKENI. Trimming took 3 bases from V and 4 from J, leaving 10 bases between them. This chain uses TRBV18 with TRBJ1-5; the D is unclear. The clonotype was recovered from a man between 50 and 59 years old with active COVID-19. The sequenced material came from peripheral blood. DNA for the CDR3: TGTGCCAGCTCACCCTCGGGAACGAATCAGCCCCAGCATTTT. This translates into CASSPSGTNQPQHF.